A single sample gave rise to the 27 T cell receptor beta chains below, sequenced in a study of regulatory T cells in long-lasting Graves disease. The authors built TCR beta libraries using iRepertoire HTBI primers and Arm-PCR of CDR3 regions. TCRdb re-analysed the multiplex PCR reads in MiXCR, keeping a single row per CDR3 protein. The sample carries approximately 470,000 distinct CDR3 sequences, 16% recorded once. Noted time point: newly diagnosed GD, antithyroid drugs for less than 3 months. Making the TCR library involved RNA that had been extracted from PBMCs. A further study also used this sample, focusing on T cells in Graves' hyperthyroidism and ophthalmopathy.

The specimen was peripheral blood mononuclear cells (PBMCs), collected at new diagnosis, from a patient treated with antithyroid drugs. Source of these receptors: a man aged 35 to 55 with Graves disease.

This clonotype was counted ten times or more. The genes are TRBV29-1 and TRBJ2-7; 10 nucleotides line up with TRBD1. The CDR3 runs 15 residues. Germline CDR1 reads SQVTM; CDR2 reads ANQGSEA. The V gene end was trimmed by 4 bases and the J gene end by 0 bases; junction bases not matched to a gene: 6. The CDR3 bases are TGCAGCGTTGTGGACAGGGGGGTCAGCTCCTACGAGCAGTACTTC. Protein product: CSVVDRGVSSYEQYF.

The chain carries TRBV5-1 and TRBJ2-5; D perhaps matches TRBD2 (7 bases). The ends were cut back, 4 bases at V and 4 bases at J, with 23 bases in the middle. CDR3 size: 17 residues. Germline CDR1 and CDR2: SGHRS and YFSETQ. CDR3 nucleotides: TGCGCCAGCAGCCTGAGATCCTTACGGGGGGCGGGAGAGACCCAGTACTTC. Residues: CASSLRSLRGAGETQYF.

The table lists this clonotype with a few counts. The V gene is TRBV12-3 or TRBV12-4, the J gene TRBJ2-3; no clear D. The germline V and J ends were trimmed by 0 bases and 2 bases, with 6 bases remaining between them. The CDR3 covers 14 residues. In DNA form, the CDR3 reads TGTGCCAGCAGTTTAGCCGCCAACACAGATACGCAGTATTTT. Amino acids: CASSLAANTDTQYF.

Note on this clonotype: With a much larger clone just one base away, this may be a read error. V and J are TRBV24-1 and TRBJ2-5; TRBD1 is a possible D gene (6 bases). V lost 9 bases, J lost 0 bases, and 16 bases lay in between. The CDR3 runs 15 residues. Germline V gene sequence: CDR1 KGHDR, CDR2 SFDVKD. CDR3 sequence (DNA): TGTGCCACCTCCAATTCGAGGACAGACCAAGAGACCCAGTACTTC. It translates to CATSNSRTDQETQYF.

This clonotype was found many times. This chain connects TRBV6-1 to TRBJ2-7; D gene ambiguous. CDR3 length: 14 residues. The germline V gene has CDR1 MNHNS and CDR2 SASEGT. Trimming took off 7 bases at V and 4 bases at J, with 17 bases between the two ends. CDR3 DNA: TGTGCCAGCACCTCGTCACAAACCCGATACGAGCAGTACTTC. Translating gives CASTSSQTRYEQYF.

The rearrangement joins TRBV12-3 or TRBV12-4 to TRBJ2-3; D perhaps matches TRBD2 (6 bases). The CDR3 runs to 14 residues. Trimming took 7 bases from V and 3 from J, leaving 14 bases between them. The CDR3 DNA reads as TGTGCCAGCACCGTCGTGGAGGGGACAGATACGCAGTATTTT. Protein sequence: CASTVVEGTDTQYF.

This clonotype was picked up one time. The rearrangement links TRBV6-1 to TRBJ2-1; 15 bases are a match to TRBD2. The CDR3 runs 19 residues. The V gene end was trimmed by 7 bases and the J gene end by 3 bases; junction bases not matched to a gene: 13. Germline lookup yields CDR1 MNHNS and CDR2 SASEGT. This CDR3 reads CASTRERTSGRAYYNEQFF. DNA for the CDR3: TGTGCCAGCACCCGAGAGCGGACTAGCGGGAGGGCCTACTACAATGAGCAGTTCTTC.

This chain links TRBV12-3 or TRBV12-4 with TRBJ1-6; maybe TRBD1 (5 bases). This CDR3 is built from 17 residues. V gave up 2 bases and J gave up 13 bases, with 24 bases separating them. This CDR3 is CASSLPLSGRKSQPLHF. The CDR3 region has the DNA TGTGCCAGCAGTTTACCCCTGTCAGGGAGGAAATCCCAGCCCCTCCACTTT.

This clonotype was picked up many times. This chain uses TRBV12-3 or TRBV12-4 with TRBJ2-1; 13 nucleotides agree with TRBD2. The trim removed 7 bases at V and 7 bases at J, leaving 4 bases unmatched. This CDR3 has 14 amino acids. The CDR3, as DNA: TGTGCCAGCACCCAGGGACTAGCGGGAAATGAGCAGTTCTTC. It is translated as CASTQGLAGNEQFF.

The sample holds many counts of this clonotype. V usage is TRBV29-1 and J usage is TRBJ1-4; 7 nucleotides agree with TRBD1. V was clipped by 2 bases and J by 10 bases; unmatched bases: 7. Per the germline V gene, CDR1 is SQVTM and CDR2 is ANQGSEA. This CDR3 comprises 13 residues. The CDR3 DNA reads TGCAGCGTTGAAACAGGGGAGCGTGCAAAACTGTTTTTT. It specifies CSVETGERAKLFF. The whole variable domain, remainder taken from reference TRBV29-1 and TRBJ1-4, is SAVISQKPSRDICQRGTSLTIQCQVDSQVTMMFWYRQQPGQSLTLIATANQGSEATYESGFVIDKFPISRPNLTFSTLTVSNMSPEDSSIYLCSVETGERAKLFFGSGTQLSVL.

This clonotype was detected many times. The chain has TRBV20-1 and TRBJ2-3; 9 bases are a match to TRBD2. Trimming cost V 8 bases and J 2 bases; bases outside gene matches: 8. The CDR3 is 14 amino acids. Germline V gene lookup returns CDR1 DFQATT and CDR2 SNEGSKA (reference sequence). CDR3 region: CSPRLAGFTDTQYF. The CDR3 nucleotides read TGCAGTCCGAGGCTAGCGGGGTTCACAGATACGCAGTATTTT.

This clonotype was found many times. V usage is TRBV12-3 or TRBV12-4 and J usage is TRBJ2-3; maybe TRBD2 (5 bases). There are 15 residues in the CDR3. The V and J ends lost 3 bases and 2 bases respectively, with 12 bases between them. The CDR3 DNA follows: TGTGCCAGCAGTTTCGAGGGAGCCCTCACAGATACGCAGTATTTT. Amino acid sequence: CASSFEGALTDTQYF.

This clonotype was seen ten or more times. In nucleotides, the CDR3 is TGCAGTGCTCAACGAGCGGGAGGGAATAATGAGCAGTTCTTC. This codes for CSAQRAGGNNEQFF. The chain joins TRBV20-1 to TRBJ2-1; 10 nucleotides match TRBD2. Trimming removed 5 bases from V and 7 bases from J; junction bases left unmatched: 8. Germline lookup yields CDR1 DFQATT and CDR2 SNEGSKA (reference sequence). This CDR3 contains 14 residues.

The rearrangement uses TRBV30 and TRBJ2-2; the match to TRBD1 covers 9 bases. The CDR3 has 17 amino acids. V lost 3 bases to trimming and J lost 2 bases; unmatched junction nucleotides: 10. Germline loops: CDR1 GTSNPN, CDR2 SVGIG (reference sequence). CDR3 region: CAWSDPGQGTNTGELFF. CDR3 coding DNA: TGTGCCTGGAGCGACCCCGGACAGGGGACCAACACCGGGGAGCTGTTTTTT.

This clonotype was seen repeatedly, ten times or more. The chain is built from TRBV24-1 and TRBJ2-1, with 7 bases fitting TRBD2. Germline CDR1 is KGHDR and CDR2 is SFDVKD. J was trimmed by 2 bases and V by 3 bases; bases with no gene match: 9. The CDR3 runs 17 residues. CDR3 DNA sequence: TGTGCCACCAGTGATCCCCCTGGGAGGGGTACCTACAATGAGCAGTTCTTC. Translated: CATSDPPGRGTYNEQFF.

The chain recombines TRBV20-1 with TRBJ2-2; weak D call: TRBD1 (6 bases). Germline CDR1 and CDR2: DFQATT and SNEGSKA (reference sequence). This CDR3 region has 14 residues. Trimming removed 2 bases from V and 1 base from J, with 8 bases in between. The CDR3 sequence: CSARLQGNTGELFF. DNA for the CDR3: TGCAGTGCTAGATTACAGGGGAACACCGGGGAGCTGTTTTTT.

V usage is TRBV9 and J usage is TRBJ2-6; D gene ambiguous. There are 14 residues in the CDR3. Germline V gene lookup returns CDR1 SGDLS and CDR2 YYNGEE. Trimming shortened V by 0 bases and J by 2 bases, and 3 bases separated the two germline ends. This CDR3 reads CASSVGAGANVLTF. The CDR3 DNA reads TGTGCCAGCAGCGTAGGGGCTGGGGCCAACGTCCTGACTTTC. Combining the CDR3 with reference TRBV9 and TRBJ2-6 gives the whole variable domain DSGVTQTPKHLITATGQRVTLRCSPRSGDLSVYWYQQSLDQGLQFLIQYYNGEERAKGNILERFSAQQFPDLHSELNLSSLELGDSALYFCASSVGAGANVLTFGAGSRLTVL.

This clonotype was recorded at least ten times. The J gene is TRBJ2-1, the V gene TRBV7-9; 8 bases are a match to TRBD2. Germline V gives CDR1 SEHNR, CDR2 FQNEAQ (reference sequence). Trimming cost V 4 bases and J 7 bases; bases outside gene matches: 12. This CDR3 comprises 16 residues. The CDR3 loop is CASSSPDGRARNEQFF. CDR3 coding DNA: TGTGCCAGCAGCTCCCCGGACGGGAGGGCCCGGAATGAGCAGTTCTTC.

This clonotype was seen repeatedly, ten times or more. As DNA, the CDR3 is TGCAGTGCTAGAGCTTGGACAATAACCTACGAGCAGTACTTC. This gives the protein CSARAWTITYEQYF. This sequence joins TRBV20-1 and TRBJ2-7, with a tentative D call TRBD1 (5 bases). CDR1 and CDR2 from the germline V gene are DFQATT and SNEGSKA (reference sequence). CDR3 size: 14 residues. V was clipped by 1 base and J by 2 bases, with 12 bases between them.

The CDR3 here is CSAPSGPTDTQYF. The CDR3 DNA reads as TGCAGTGCTCCTAGCGGGCCCACAGATACGCAGTATTTT. V and J are TRBV20-1 and TRBJ2-3, with 8 bases that match TRBD2. This CDR3 is built from 13 residues. The ends lost 5 bases at V and 2 bases at J; junction bases unmatched: 3. Germline V gene sequence: CDR1 DFQATT, CDR2 SNEGSKA (reference sequence).

In this sample, this clonotype turned up a few times. The V and J genes are TRBV24-1 and TRBJ2-6; 7 bases fit TRBD1. This CDR3 spans 19 amino acids. The trim removed 9 bases at V and 0 bases at J, leaving 16 bases unmatched. In germline, CDR1 is KGHDR, CDR2 SFDVKD. DNA for the CDR3: TGTGCCACCGCCTCACCTCCGGGACAGAAAAGCTCTGGGGCCAACGTCCTGACTTTC. It encodes CATASPPGQKSSGANVLTF.

The V call is TRBV6-1, the J call TRBJ2-1; TRBD2 matches at 13 bases. Losses at the gene ends were 6 bases for V and 3 bases for J; bases not matched to a gene: 5. Germline V gene lookup returns CDR1 MNHNS and CDR2 SASEGT. The CDR3 loop spans 16 amino acids. The chain's CDR3 is CASSEGLAGYYNEQFF. CDR3 sequence (DNA): TGTGCCAGCAGCGAGGGACTAGCGGGATACTACAATGAGCAGTTCTTC.

This clonotype was recorded many times. The rearrangement joins TRBV11-1 to TRBJ2-2; D uncertain. CDR1 SGHAT and CDR2 FQDESV come from the germline V gene (reference sequence). Between the trimmed V and J ends, which lost 3 bases and 5 bases, there was a span of 4 bases. This CDR3 spans 12 amino acids. CDR3 sequence (DNA): TGTGCCAGCAGCTTCAAGACCGGGGAGCTGTTTTTT. Its translation is CASSFKTGELFF.

This clonotype has just a few counts. V gene TRBV27 combines with J gene TRBJ1-6; 11 bases agree with TRBD1. The ends lost 3 bases at V and 9 bases at J; junction bases unmatched: 7. Germline CDR1 and CDR2: MNHEY and SMNVEV (reference sequence). This CDR3 region has 16 residues. The chain's CDR3 is CASSLRGTGGVSPLHF. The CDR3 nucleotides read TGTGCCAGCAGTTTGCGAGGGACAGGGGGTGTTTCACCCCTCCACTTT.

This clonotype appeared many times. This chain uses TRBV3-1 with TRBJ2-3; TRBD2 matches at 7 bases. CDR1 LGHDT and CDR2 YNNKEL come from the germline V gene (reference sequence). The junction had 3 bases not matched to a gene; V was cut back by 0 bases and J by 3 bases. The CDR3 is made up of 15 amino acids. CDR3 protein: CASSQEASGTDTQYF. DNA of the CDR3: TGTGCCAGCAGCCAAGAAGCTAGCGGTACAGATACGCAGTATTTT.

The sample holds many counts of this clonotype. The V call is TRBV5-4, the J call TRBJ2-7, with 10 bases that match TRBD2. The CDR3 sequence is 13 residues long. Germline lookup yields CDR1 SGHNT and CDR2 YYREEE (reference sequence). Trimming took 0 bases from V and 12 from J; bases not matched to a gene: 6. The CDR3 coding sequence is TGTGCCAGCAGCTTGGAACTAGCGGGAAAGGTGTACTTC. Protein: CASSLELAGKVYF.

This clonotype was detected many times. The chain is built from TRBV7-9 and TRBJ2-1; 8 bases line up with TRBD2. Trimming removed 6 bases from V and 0 bases from J; junction bases left unmatched: 7. From germline, CDR1 is SEHNR and CDR2 FQNEAQ (reference sequence). The CDR3 runs 16 residues. DNA of the CDR3: TGTGCCAGCAGTCTCCGGGGGGGGATCTCCTACAATGAGCAGTTCTTC. This codes for CASSLRGGISYNEQFF.